This is a list of T cell receptor beta chains from one sample in a study of T cells in Graves' hyperthyroidism and ophthalmopathy. TCRdb reprocessed the multiplex PCR reads with MiXCR, giving one entry per CDR3 protein. The sample has 700,000 to 950,000 distinct CDR3 sequences, 30% to 40% seen once; the top ten hold less than 35%. The sequenced material came from blood. All receptors derive from a woman in her forties with Graves' hyperthyroidism. Both conserved end residues are part of each CDR3. The D gene is left open where the match is weak. Clone size is given for some rows only: seen once, a few or many times, or a class if the clone is expanded.

J gene: TRBJ1-2; CDR3 length: 14; V gene: TRBV7-9; clone size: -; D gene: -; CDR3 DNA: TGTGCCAGCAGCCAGCAATACTCAACCTATGGCTACACCTTC; CDR3 protein: CASSQQYSTYGYTF
J gene: TRBJ1-1; CDR3 length: 13; V gene: TRBV6-2/TRBV6-3; clone size: many; D gene: -; CDR3 DNA: TGTGCCAGCAGTCTCCAGCGGAACAGTGCGGCTTTCTTT; CDR3 protein: CASSLQRNSAAFF
J gene: TRBJ1-5; CDR3 length: 13; V gene: TRBV7-6; clone size: many; D gene: -; CDR3 DNA: TGTGCCAGCAGCTTCGGAGGCGTTCAGCCCCAGCATTTT; CDR3 protein: CASSFGGVQPQHF
J gene: TRBJ1-5; CDR3 length: 16; V gene: TRBV20-1; clone size: -; D gene: -; CDR3 DNA: TGCAGTGCTAGAGGGCCCGGGACCGAAAGCAATCAGCCCCAGCATTTT; CDR3 protein: CSARGPGTESNQPQHF
J gene: TRBJ1-6; CDR3 length: 15; V gene: TRBV20-1; clone size: many; D gene: -; CDR3 DNA: TGCAGTGCTAGCCCCCGCGGGGGGATTAATTCACCCCTCCACTTT; CDR3 protein: CSASPRGGINSPLHF
J gene: TRBJ2-5; CDR3 length: 15; V gene: TRBV10-3; clone size: -; D gene: TRBD1; CDR3 DNA: TGTGCCAGCAGTAGGGGGCAGACGTACCAAGAGACCCAGTACTTC; CDR3 protein: CASSRGQTYQETQYF
J gene: TRBJ2-5; CDR3 length: 14; V gene: TRBV7-9; clone size: many; D gene: -; CDR3 DNA: TGTGCCAGCACCCTACAGGGTTCGTTGGAGACCCAGTACTTC; CDR3 protein: CASTLQGSLETQYF
J gene: TRBJ1-2; CDR3 length: 13; V gene: TRBV29-1; clone size: -; D gene: TRBD1; CDR3 DNA: TGCAGCGTTGTTGGGACAGGGGGCTATGGCTACACCTTC; CDR3 protein: CSVVGTGGYGYTF
J gene: TRBJ1-2; CDR3 length: 13; V gene: TRBV6-5; clone size: few; D gene: -; CDR3 DNA: TGTGCCAGCAGTTATAGGGGACCCTATGGCTACACCTTC; CDR3 protein: CASSYRGPYGYTF
J gene: TRBJ1-2; CDR3 length: 14; V gene: TRBV5-8; clone size: few; D gene: -; CDR3 DNA: TGTGCCAGCAGCTTGGATGTGAAGGGAGGTGGCTACACCTTC; CDR3 protein: CASSLDVKGGGYTF
J gene: TRBJ2-7; CDR3 length: 15; V gene: TRBV9; clone size: -; D gene: TRBD1; CDR3 DNA: TGTGCCAGCAGCGTAGCTGCGACAGGGGCCGACGAGCAGTACTTC; CDR3 protein: CASSVAATGADEQYF
J gene: TRBJ2-7; CDR3 length: 16; V gene: TRBV12-3/TRBV12-4; clone size: -; D gene: -; CDR3 DNA: TGTGCCAGCAGTTTACAGGGGACCGCTAGTCTCTACGGGCAGTACTTC; CDR3 protein: CASSLQGTASLYGQYF
J gene: TRBJ1-1; CDR3 length: 15; V gene: TRBV11-2; clone size: many; D gene: -; CDR3 DNA: TGTGCCAGCAGCCCTGAAAACACGGTGGGCACTGAAGCTTTCTTT; CDR3 protein: CASSPENTVGTEAFF
J gene: TRBJ2-5; CDR3 length: 15; V gene: TRBV7-2; clone size: -; D gene: -; CDR3 DNA: TGTGCCAGCAGTTTTGACCCCGGCGGGCAAGAGACCCAGTACTTC; CDR3 protein: CASSFDPGGQETQYF
J gene: TRBJ1-2; CDR3 length: 14; V gene: TRBV4-3; clone size: -; D gene: TRBD1; CDR3 DNA: TGCGCCAGCAGCGCGGGACAGGGAAACTATGGCTACACCTTC; CDR3 protein: CASSAGQGNYGYTF
J gene: TRBJ1-2; CDR3 length: 13; V gene: TRBV10-3; clone size: -; D gene: -; CDR3 DNA: TGTGCCATCAGTGAGGGGGGGAGTGATGGCTACACCTTC; CDR3 protein: CAISEGGSDGYTF
J gene: TRBJ2-5; CDR3 length: 14; V gene: TRBV6-1; clone size: -; D gene: -; CDR3 DNA: TGTGCCAGCAGCCGGGAGTGGGGTCAAGAGACCCAGTACTTC; CDR3 protein: CASSREWGQETQYF
J gene: TRBJ1-5; CDR3 length: 14; V gene: TRBV20-1; clone size: many; D gene: -; CDR3 DNA: TGCAGTGCTTCCGGGACGGCGGCGGACCAGCCCCAGCATTTT; CDR3 protein: CSASGTAADQPQHF
J gene: TRBJ1-5; CDR3 length: 16; V gene: TRBV15; clone size: -; D gene: TRBD1; CDR3 DNA: TGTGCCACCAGCAGATCGGGACAGGTGGGGAATCAGCCCCAGCATTTT; CDR3 protein: CATSRSGQVGNQPQHF
J gene: TRBJ1-1; CDR3 length: 13; V gene: TRBV7-9; clone size: many; D gene: -; CDR3 DNA: TGTGCCAGCAGCTTAGAGGCAGGGAAGGGAGCTTTCTTT; CDR3 protein: CASSLEAGKGAFF
J gene: TRBJ1-3; CDR3 length: 13; V gene: TRBV6-5; clone size: -; D gene: -; CDR3 DNA: TGTGCCAGCAGTGACACAGGGCAAGACACCATATATTTT; CDR3 protein: CASSDTGQDTIYF
J gene: TRBJ2-7; CDR3 length: 10; V gene: TRBV7-2; clone size: -; D gene: TRBD1; CDR3 DNA: TGTGCCAGCAGCAGACAGGGGCCGTACTTC; CDR3 protein: CASSRQGPYF
J gene: TRBJ2-5; CDR3 length: 15; V gene: TRBV2; clone size: once; D gene: TRBD2; CDR3 DNA: TGTGCCAGCAGTGCCACTAGCGGGAGTGGTAAGACCCAGTACTTC; CDR3 protein: CASSATSGSGKTQYF
J gene: TRBJ2-2; CDR3 length: 13; V gene: TRBV7-3; clone size: -; D gene: -; CDR3 DNA: TGTGCCAGCAGCTCCTTAGGGGCCGAGGAGCTGCTTTTT; CDR3 protein: CASSSLGAEELLF
J gene: TRBJ1-2; CDR3 length: 13; V gene: TRBV2; clone size: many; D gene: -; CDR3 DNA: TGTGCCAGCAGCGCGGGAGCTAACTATGGCTACACCTTC; CDR3 protein: CASSAGANYGYTF
J gene: TRBJ1-1; CDR3 length: 14; V gene: TRBV12-3/TRBV12-4; clone size: few; D gene: TRBD1; CDR3 DNA: TGTGCCAGCAGTTTACTTAGACAGGGCACTGAAGCTTTCTTT; CDR3 protein: CASSLLRQGTEAFF
J gene: TRBJ1-5; CDR3 length: 15; V gene: TRBV29-1; clone size: few; D gene: TRBD1; CDR3 DNA: TGCAGCGTTGGGACAGGGGGAATTAGCAATCAGCCCCAGCATTTT; CDR3 protein: CSVGTGGISNQPQHF
J gene: TRBJ1-3; CDR3 length: 15; V gene: TRBV7-9; clone size: many; D gene: -; CDR3 DNA: TGTGCCAGCAGCCTAGGACAGATATCTGGAAACACCATATATTTT; CDR3 protein: CASSLGQISGNTIYF
J gene: TRBJ2-3; CDR3 length: 14; V gene: TRBV28; clone size: -; D gene: TRBD1; CDR3 DNA: TGTGCCAGCAGTTTACGCAGGGGGAAGGATACGCAGTATTTT; CDR3 protein: CASSLRRGKDTQYF
J gene: TRBJ1-5; CDR3 length: 13; V gene: TRBV4-3; clone size: many; D gene: -; CDR3 DNA: TGTGCCAGCAGCCAAGATCTGGGTCAGCCCCAGCATTTT; CDR3 protein: CASSQDLGQPQHF
J gene: TRBJ2-2; CDR3 length: 16; V gene: TRBV5-6; clone size: -; D gene: TRBD2; CDR3 DNA: TGTGCCAGCAGCTCGGGACTAGCGGGAGCCACCGGGGAGCTGTTTTTT; CDR3 protein: CASSSGLAGATGELFF
J gene: TRBJ1-2; CDR3 length: 15; V gene: TRBV6-2/TRBV6-3; clone size: -; D gene: TRBD1; CDR3 DNA: TGTGCCAGCAGTTCATTTCAGGGGGCACACTATGGCTACACCTTC; CDR3 protein: CASSSFQGAHYGYTF
J gene: TRBJ1-5; CDR3 length: 17; V gene: TRBV19; clone size: once; D gene: TRBD1; CDR3 DNA: TGTGCCAGCAGCGGGCCAGGGGGCGTATATAGCAATCAGCCCCAGCATTTT; CDR3 protein: CASSGPGGVYSNQPQHF
J gene: TRBJ1-1; CDR3 length: 16; V gene: TRBV4-3; clone size: few; D gene: -; CDR3 DNA: TGCGCCAGCAGCCAAGCGAGAGGGAAATTGGACACTGAAGCTTTCTTT; CDR3 protein: CASSQARGKLDTEAFF
J gene: TRBJ2-5; CDR3 length: 13; V gene: TRBV12-3/TRBV12-4; clone size: -; D gene: TRBD2; CDR3 DNA: TGTGCCAGCAGTTTCTCGGGGGGAGAGACCCAGTACTTC; CDR3 protein: CASSFSGGETQYF
J gene: TRBJ2-7; CDR3 length: 16; V gene: TRBV4-3; clone size: few; D gene: -; CDR3 DNA: TGCGCCAGCAGCTCTCGGGGTAGCGTGAGCTCCTACGAGCAGTACTTC; CDR3 protein: CASSSRGSVSSYEQYF
J gene: TRBJ2-7; CDR3 length: 17; V gene: TRBV7-8; clone size: few; D gene: TRBD2; CDR3 DNA: TGTGCCAGCAGCTATCCGGGACTAGCCTTCGCCTCCTACGAGCAGTACTTC; CDR3 protein: CASSYPGLAFASYEQYF